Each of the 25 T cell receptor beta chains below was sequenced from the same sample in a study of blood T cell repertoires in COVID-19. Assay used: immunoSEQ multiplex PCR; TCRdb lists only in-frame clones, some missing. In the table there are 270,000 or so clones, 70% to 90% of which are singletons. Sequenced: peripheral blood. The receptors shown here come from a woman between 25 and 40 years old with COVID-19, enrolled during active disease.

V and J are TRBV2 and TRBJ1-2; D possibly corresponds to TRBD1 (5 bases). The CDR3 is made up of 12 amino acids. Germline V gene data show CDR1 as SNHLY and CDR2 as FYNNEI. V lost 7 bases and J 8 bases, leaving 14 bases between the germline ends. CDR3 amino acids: CASNNRDWGYTF. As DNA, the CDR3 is TGTGCCAGCAATAACCGGGACTGGGGCTACACCTTC.

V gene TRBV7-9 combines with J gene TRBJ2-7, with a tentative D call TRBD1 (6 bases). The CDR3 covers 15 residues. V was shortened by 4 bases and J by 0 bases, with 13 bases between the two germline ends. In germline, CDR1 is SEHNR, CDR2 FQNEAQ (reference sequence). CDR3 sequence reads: CASSWIADSSYEQYF. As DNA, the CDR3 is TGTGCCAGCAGCTGGATTGCGGACAGCTCCTACGAGCAGTACTTC.

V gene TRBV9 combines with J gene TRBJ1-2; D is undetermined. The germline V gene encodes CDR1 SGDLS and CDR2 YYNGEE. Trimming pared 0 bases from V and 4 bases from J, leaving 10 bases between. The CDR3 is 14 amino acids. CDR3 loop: CASSVGAPLYGYTF. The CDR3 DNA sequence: TGTGCCAGCAGCGTAGGGGCGCCGCTCTATGGCTACACCTTC.

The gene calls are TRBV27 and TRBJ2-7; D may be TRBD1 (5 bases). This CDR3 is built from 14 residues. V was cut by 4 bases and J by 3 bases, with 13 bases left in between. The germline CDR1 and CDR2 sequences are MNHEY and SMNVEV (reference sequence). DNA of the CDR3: TGTGCCAGCAGTTCTCTGATAGGGGACTACGAGCAGTACTTC. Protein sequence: CASSSLIGDYEQYF.

The DNA of the CDR3 is TGTGCCAGCAGCTTAGATCTAACTAGCGGGGGGGCCCCAGATACGCAGTATTTT. It encodes CASSLDLTSGGAPDTQYF. The chain employs TRBV7-2 and TRBJ2-3; TRBD2 matches at 13 bases. Trimming cost V 1 base and J 4 bases; bases outside gene matches: 8. CDR1 is SGHTA, CDR2 FQGNSA, per germline. This CDR3 is built from 18 residues.

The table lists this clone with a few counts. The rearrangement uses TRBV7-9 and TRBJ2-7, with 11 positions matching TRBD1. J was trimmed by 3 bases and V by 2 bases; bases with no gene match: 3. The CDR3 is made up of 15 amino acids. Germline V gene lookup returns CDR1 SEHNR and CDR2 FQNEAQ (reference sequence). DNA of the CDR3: TGTGCCAGCAGCTTACCGGGACAGGGGGTCTACGAGCAGTACTTC. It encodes CASSLPGQGVYEQYF.

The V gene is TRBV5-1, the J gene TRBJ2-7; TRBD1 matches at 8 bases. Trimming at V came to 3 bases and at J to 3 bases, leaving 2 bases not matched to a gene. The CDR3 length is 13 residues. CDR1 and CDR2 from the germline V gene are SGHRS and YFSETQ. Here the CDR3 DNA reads TGCGCCAGCAGCTGGGACAGGTTCTACGAGCAGTACTTC. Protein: CASSWDRFYEQYF.

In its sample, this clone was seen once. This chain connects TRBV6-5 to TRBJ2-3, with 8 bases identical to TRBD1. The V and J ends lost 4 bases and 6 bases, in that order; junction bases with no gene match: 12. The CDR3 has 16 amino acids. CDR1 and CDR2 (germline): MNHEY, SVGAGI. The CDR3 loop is CASSSSGTGRRDTQYF. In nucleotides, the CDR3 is TGTGCCAGCAGTTCTTCCGGGACAGGACGGAGGGATACGCAGTATTTT.

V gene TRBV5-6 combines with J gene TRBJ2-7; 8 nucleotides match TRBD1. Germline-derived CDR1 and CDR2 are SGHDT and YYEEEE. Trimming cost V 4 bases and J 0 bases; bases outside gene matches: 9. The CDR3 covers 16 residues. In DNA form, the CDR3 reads TGTGCCAGCAGCATTCGTCAGACAGGGGCCTCCTACGAGCAGTACTTC. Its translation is CASSIRQTGASYEQYF.

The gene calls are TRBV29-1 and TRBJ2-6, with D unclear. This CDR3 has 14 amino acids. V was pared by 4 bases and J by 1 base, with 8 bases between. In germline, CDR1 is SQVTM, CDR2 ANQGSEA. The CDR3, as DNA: TGCAGCGTTGTGGCAGAATCTGGGGCCAACGTCCTGACTTTC. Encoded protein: CSVVAESGANVLTF.

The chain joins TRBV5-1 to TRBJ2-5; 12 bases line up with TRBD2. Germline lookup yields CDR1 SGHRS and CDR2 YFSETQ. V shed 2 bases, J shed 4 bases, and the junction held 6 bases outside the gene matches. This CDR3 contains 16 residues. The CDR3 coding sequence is TGCGCCAGCAGCTTACTAGCGGGGGGCAAAGGAGAGACCCAGTACTTC. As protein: CASSLLAGGKGETQYF.

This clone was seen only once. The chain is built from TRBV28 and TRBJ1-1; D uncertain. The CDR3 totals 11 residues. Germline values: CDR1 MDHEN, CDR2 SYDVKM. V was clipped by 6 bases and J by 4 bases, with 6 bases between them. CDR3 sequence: CASSRGTEAFF. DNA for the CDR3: TGTGCCAGCAGCCGGGGCACTGAAGCTTTCTTT.

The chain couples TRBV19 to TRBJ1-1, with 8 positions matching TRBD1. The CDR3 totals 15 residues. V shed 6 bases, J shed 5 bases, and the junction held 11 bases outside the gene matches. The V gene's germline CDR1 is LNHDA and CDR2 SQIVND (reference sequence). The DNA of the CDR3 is TGTGCCAGTAGATTGGGGGCCAGGGGGCGAACTGAAGCTTTCTTT. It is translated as CASRLGARGRTEAFF.

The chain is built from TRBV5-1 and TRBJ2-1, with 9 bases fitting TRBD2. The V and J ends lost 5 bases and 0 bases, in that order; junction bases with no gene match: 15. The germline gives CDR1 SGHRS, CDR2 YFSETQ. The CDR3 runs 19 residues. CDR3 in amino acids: CASRGRTGLAPNSYNEQFF. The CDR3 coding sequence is TGCGCCAGCAGAGGCCGGACAGGACTAGCGCCAAACTCCTACAATGAGCAGTTCTTC. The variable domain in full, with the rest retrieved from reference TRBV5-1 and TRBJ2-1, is KAGVTQTPRYLIKTRGQQVTLSCSPISGHRSVSWYQQTPGQGLQFLFEYFSETQRNKGNFPGRFSGRQFSNSRSEMNVSTLELGDSALYLCASRGRTGLAPNSYNEQFFGPGTRLTVL.

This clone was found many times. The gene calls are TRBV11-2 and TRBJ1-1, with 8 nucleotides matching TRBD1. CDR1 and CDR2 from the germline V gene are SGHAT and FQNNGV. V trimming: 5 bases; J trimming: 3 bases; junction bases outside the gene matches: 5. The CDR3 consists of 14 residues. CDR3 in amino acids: CASSRGQGHTEAFF. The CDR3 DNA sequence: TGTGCCAGCAGCCGTGGACAGGGACACACTGAAGCTTTCTTT.

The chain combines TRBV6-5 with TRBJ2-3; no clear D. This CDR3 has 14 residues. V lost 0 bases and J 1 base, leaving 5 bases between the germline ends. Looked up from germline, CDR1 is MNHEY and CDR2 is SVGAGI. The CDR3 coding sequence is TGTGCCAGCAGTTACTCGAGCGGCACAGATACGCAGTATTTT. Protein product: CASSYSSGTDTQYF.

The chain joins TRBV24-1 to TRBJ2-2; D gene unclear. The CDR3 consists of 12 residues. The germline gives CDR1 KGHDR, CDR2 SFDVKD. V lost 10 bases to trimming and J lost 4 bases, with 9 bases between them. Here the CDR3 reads CATARGTGELFF. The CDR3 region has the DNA TGTGCCACGGCGAGAGGCACCGGGGAGCTGTTTTTT.

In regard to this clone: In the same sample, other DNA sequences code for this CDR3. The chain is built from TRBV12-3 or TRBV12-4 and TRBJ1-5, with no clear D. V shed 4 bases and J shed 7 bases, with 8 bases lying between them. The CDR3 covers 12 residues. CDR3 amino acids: CASSSGGQPQHF. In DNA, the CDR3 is TGTGCCAGCAGTTCCGGAGGGCAGCCCCAGCATTTT.

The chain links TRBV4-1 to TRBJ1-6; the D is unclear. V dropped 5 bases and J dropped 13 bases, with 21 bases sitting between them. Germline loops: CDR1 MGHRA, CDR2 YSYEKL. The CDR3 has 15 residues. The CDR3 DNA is TGCGCCAGCAGCTGGGAGCACTCCCAGTTTTCGCCCCTCCACTTT. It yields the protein CASSWEHSQFSPLHF.

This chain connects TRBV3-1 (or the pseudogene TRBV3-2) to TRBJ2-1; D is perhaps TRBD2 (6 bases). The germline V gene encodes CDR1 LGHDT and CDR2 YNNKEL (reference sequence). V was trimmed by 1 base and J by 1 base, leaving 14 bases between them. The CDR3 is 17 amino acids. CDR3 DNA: TGTGCCAGCAGCCAAGGCGCGACTAGGCGTTCCTACAATGAGCAGTTCTTC. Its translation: CASSQGATRRSYNEQFF.

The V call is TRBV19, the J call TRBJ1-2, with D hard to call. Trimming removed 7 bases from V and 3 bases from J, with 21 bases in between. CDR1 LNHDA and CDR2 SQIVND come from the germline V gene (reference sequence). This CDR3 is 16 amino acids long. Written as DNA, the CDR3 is TGTGCCAGTAAGCCCCGAGGGAATAGGGCAGACTATGGCTACACCTTC. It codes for CASKPRGNRADYGYTF. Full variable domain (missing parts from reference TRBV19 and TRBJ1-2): DGGITQSPKYLFRKEGQNVTLSCEQNLNHDAMYWYRQDPGQGLRLIYYSQIVNDFQKGDIAEGYSVSREKKESFPLTVTSAQKNPTAFYLCASKPRGNRADYGYTFGSGTRLTVV.

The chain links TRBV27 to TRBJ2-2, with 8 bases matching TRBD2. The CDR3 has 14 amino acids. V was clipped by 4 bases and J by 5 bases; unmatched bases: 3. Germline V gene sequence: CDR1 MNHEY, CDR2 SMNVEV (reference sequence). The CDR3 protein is CASSSRGGTGELFF. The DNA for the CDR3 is TGTGCCAGCAGTTCTCGGGGGGGAACCGGGGAGCTGTTTTTT.

DNA of the CDR3: TGTGCCAGCTCACCACGAGGGATCAAGGCCTATGGCTACACCTTC. This gives the protein CASSPRGIKAYGYTF. The J gene is TRBJ1-2, the V gene TRBV18; D is unresolved. CDR1 is KGHSH, CDR2 LQKENI, per germline. The CDR3 has 15 amino acids. Trimming cost V 1 base and J 4 bases, with 13 bases left between them.

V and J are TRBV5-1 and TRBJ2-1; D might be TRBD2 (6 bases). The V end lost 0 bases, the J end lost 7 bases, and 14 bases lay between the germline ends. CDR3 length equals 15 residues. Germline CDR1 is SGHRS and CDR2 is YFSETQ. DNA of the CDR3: TGCGCCAGCAGCTTGGTCGGGGGTCTGGGGAATGAGCAGTTCTTC. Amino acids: CASSLVGGLGNEQFF.

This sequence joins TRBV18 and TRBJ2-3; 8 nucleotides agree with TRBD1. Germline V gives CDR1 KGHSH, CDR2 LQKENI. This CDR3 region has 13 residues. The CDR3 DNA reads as TGTGCGGTCGGGACAGGAACCTCCGATACGCAGTATTTT. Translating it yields CAVGTGTSDTQYF. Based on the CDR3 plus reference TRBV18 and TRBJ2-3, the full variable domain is NAGVMQNPRHLVRRRGQEARLRCSPMKGHSHVYWYRQLPEEGLKFMVYLQKENIIDESGMPKERFSAEFPKEGPSILRIQQVVRGDSAAYFCAVGTGTSDTQYFGPGTRLTVL.